The clone carrying this TCR beta chain showed up just a few times. HTBI primers from iRepertoire and Arm-PCR of CDR3 regions yielded the TCR beta libraries. TCRdb reanalysed the multiplex PCR reads using MiXCR and keeps one entry per CDR3 protein. Here the sample spans 400,000 to 500,000 distinct CDR3 sequences, approximately 23% being singletons. Trimming took 6 bases from V and 0 from J, leaving 12 bases between them. This CDR3 has 14 amino acids. Germline V gives CDR1 MNHNS, CDR2 SASEGT. This sample was included in a study of regulatory T cells in long-lasting Graves disease. Specified time point: persistent/refractory GD, antithyroid drugs over 5 years with positive TRAb. TCR sequences were obtained from RNA taken from PBMCs.

The sequencing used peripheral blood mononuclear cells (PBMCs), collected when the disease was refractory, from a patient treated with antithyroid drugs. The clonotype was recovered from a female donor with Graves disease. The chain couples TRBV6-1 to TRBJ2-7, with D perhaps matching TRBD2 (6 bases). Here the CDR3 DNA reads TGTGCCAGCAGACCGGGACTCCCCTCCTACGAGCAGTACTTC. Residues: CASRPGLPSYEQYF.